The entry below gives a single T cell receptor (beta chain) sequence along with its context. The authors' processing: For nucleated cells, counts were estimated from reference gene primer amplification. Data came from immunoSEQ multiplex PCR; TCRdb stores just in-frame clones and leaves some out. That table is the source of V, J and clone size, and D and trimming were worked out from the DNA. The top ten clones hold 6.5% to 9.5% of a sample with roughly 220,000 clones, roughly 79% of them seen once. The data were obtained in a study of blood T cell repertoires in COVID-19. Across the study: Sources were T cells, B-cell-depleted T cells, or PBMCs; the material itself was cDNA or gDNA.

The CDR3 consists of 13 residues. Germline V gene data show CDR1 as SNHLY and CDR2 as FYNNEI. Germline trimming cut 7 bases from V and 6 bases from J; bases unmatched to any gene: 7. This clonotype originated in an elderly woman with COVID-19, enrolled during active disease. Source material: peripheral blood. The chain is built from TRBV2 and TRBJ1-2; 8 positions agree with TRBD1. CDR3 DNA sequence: TGTGCCAGCAAGATTGGACAGGGAGATGGCTACACCTTC. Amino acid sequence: CASKIGQGDGYTF. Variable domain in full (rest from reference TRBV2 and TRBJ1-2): EPEVTQTPSHQVTQMGQEVILRCVPISNHLYFYWYRQILGQKVEFLVSFYNNEISEKSEIFDDQFSVERPDGSNFTLKIRSTKLEDSAMYFCASKIGQGDGYTFGSGTRLTVV.